Listed below are T cell receptor beta chains from one sample, sequenced in a study of beta chain features in type 1 diabetes. TCRdb keeps only in-frame clones here, not all; method: immunoSEQ multiplex PCR. Among 630,000 or so clones, over 11% were seen once, and the ten largest hold 0.03% to 0.045%. The sequenced sample was naive CD4+ T cells from blood. These receptors all stem from a man in his late teens or twenties with type 1 diabetes. The conserved cysteine and the conserved F or W are not part of the CDR3 here. Rows give clone size only sometimes, using once, few, many, or a class for an expanded clone.

TRBV7-3	.	TRBJ2-1	ASRLSEGTGWF
TRBV2	few	TRBJ1-2	ASSGGRRYGYT
TRBV4-3	.	TRBJ2-7	ASSPSAGVNEQY
TRBV5-1	.	TRBJ1-2	ASSLEGTADPHGYT
TRBV2	few	TRBJ2-7	ASRDRKYEQY
TRBV11-2	few	TRBJ2-1	ASSPLVGRGNEQF
TRBV7-2	few	TRBJ2-3	ASSFGPDDTQY
TRBV7-2	.	TRBJ1-2	ASSLWTRDGYT
TRBV7-2	.	TRBJ2-1	ASSLVGRGNEQF
TRBV29-1	.	TRBJ2-3	SGNRGPADTQY
TRBV10-3	.	TRBJ2-2	AISASGSDTGELF
TRBV21-1	few	TRBJ2-7	ASITSGTESYEQY
TRBV4-1	.	TRBJ2-1	ASSQQYLAGGFNEQF
TRBV30	few	TRBJ1-2	AWTRGGRDGYT
TRBV30	.	TRBJ2-2	AWSVGLAGELF
TRBV28	.	TRBJ2-3	ASSLRGWRGDPLADTQY
TRBV7-3	many	TRBJ1-6	ASSLTHTDSPLH
TRBV19	.	TRBJ1-2	ASSTRTTGYT
TRBV7-2	.	TRBJ2-2	ASSSTGLARSPGELF
TRBV5-1	.	TRBJ2-4	ASSFGDAKNIQY
TRBV9	few	TRBJ2-6	ASSVDPSGANVLT
TRBV6-6	few	TRBJ2-5	ASSYSSQGAGTQY
TRBV7-2	once	TRBJ2-6	ASSPWGGSGANVLT
TRBV6-5	.	TRBJ2-2	ASSYQPSAGELF
TRBV5-1	.	TRBJ2-1	ASSPEAGGYNEQF
TRBV7-8	.	TRBJ2-5	ASSRLAGGPETQY
TRBV30	few	TRBJ1-5	AWSPSSNQPQH
TRBV27	.	TRBJ1-2	ASRPGEWDYGYT
TRBV25-1	few	TRBJ2-5	ASSPQGVETQY
TRBV5-4	.	TRBJ1-1	ASSPKTPGEAF
TRBV4-1	.	TRBJ2-3	ASSRSGGAGTDTQY
TRBV30	.	TRBJ2-5	AWSALASGGTGETQY
TRBV15	few	TRBJ1-5	ATSRDRQPQH